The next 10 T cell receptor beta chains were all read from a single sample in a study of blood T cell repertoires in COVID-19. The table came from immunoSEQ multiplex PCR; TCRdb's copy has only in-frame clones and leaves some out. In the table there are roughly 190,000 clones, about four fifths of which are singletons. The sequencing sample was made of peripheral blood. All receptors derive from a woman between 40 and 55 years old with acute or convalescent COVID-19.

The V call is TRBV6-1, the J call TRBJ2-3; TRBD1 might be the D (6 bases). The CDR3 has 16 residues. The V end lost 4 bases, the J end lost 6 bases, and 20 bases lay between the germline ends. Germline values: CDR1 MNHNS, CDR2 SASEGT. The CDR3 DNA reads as TGTGCCAGCAGTGGTCACGGGACAACCGACTCGGATACGCAGTATTTT. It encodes CASSGHGTTDSDTQYF.

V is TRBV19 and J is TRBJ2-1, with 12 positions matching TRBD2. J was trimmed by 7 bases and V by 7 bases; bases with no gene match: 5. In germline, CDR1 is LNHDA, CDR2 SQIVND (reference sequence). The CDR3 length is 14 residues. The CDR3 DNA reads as TGTGCCAGTACCCGGACTAGCGGGGTTAATGAGCAGTTCTTC. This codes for CASTRTSGVNEQFF.

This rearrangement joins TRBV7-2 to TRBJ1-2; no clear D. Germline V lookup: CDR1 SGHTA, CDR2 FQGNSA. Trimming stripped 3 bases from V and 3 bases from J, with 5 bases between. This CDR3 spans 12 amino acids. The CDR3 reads CASSLRDYGYTF. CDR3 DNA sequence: TGTGCCAGCAGCTTGAGGGACTATGGCTACACCTTC.

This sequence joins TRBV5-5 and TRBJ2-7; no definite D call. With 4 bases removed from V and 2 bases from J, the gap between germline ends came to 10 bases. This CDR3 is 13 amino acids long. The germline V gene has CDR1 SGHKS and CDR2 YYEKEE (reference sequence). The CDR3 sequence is CASSPHSTYEQYF. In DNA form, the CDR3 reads TGTGCCAGCAGCCCCCACTCTACCTACGAGCAGTACTTC.

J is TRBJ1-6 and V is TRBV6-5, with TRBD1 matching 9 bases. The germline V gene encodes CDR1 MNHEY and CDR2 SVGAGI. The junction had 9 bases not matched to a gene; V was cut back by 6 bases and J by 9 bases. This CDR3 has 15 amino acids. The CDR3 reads CASSQQGAFGSPLHF. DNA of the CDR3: TGTGCCAGCAGCCAACAGGGGGCGTTTGGTTCACCCCTCCACTTT.

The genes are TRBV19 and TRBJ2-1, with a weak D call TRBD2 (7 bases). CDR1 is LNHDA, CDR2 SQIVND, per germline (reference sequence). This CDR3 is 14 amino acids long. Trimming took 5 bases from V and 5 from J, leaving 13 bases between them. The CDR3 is CASSSSGTNNEQFF. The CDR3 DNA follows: TGTGCCAGTAGTTCGAGCGGGACAAACAATGAGCAGTTCTTC.

CDR3 protein: CAWSTGGSEAFF. The DNA for the CDR3 is TGTGCCTGGAGTACAGGGGGGTCTGAAGCTTTCTTT. The J gene is TRBJ1-1, the V gene TRBV30, with 8 bases aligning to TRBD1. The CDR3 is made up of 12 amino acids. CDR1 is GTSNPN, CDR2 SVGIG, per germline (reference sequence). The junction had 2 bases not matched to a gene; V was cut back by 2 bases and J by 6 bases.

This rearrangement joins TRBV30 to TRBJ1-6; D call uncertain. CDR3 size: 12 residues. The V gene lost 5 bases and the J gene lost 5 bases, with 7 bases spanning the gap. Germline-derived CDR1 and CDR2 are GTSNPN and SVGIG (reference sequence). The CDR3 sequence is CAWAGNNSPLHF. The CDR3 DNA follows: TGTGCCTGGGCGGGGAATAATTCACCCCTCCACTTT. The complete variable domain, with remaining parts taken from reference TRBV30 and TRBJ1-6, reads SQTIHQWPATLVQPVGSPLSLECTVEGTSNPNLYWYRQAAGRGLQLLFYSVGIGQISSEVPQNLSASRPQDRQFILSSKKLLLSDSGFYLCAWAGNNSPLHFGNGTRLTVT.

CDR3 sequence: CASSLTQAVNYGYTF. In DNA, the CDR3 is TGTGCCAGCAGCTTGACCCAGGCTGTTAACTATGGCTACACCTTC. The V and J genes are TRBV5-5 and TRBJ1-2; D not certain. The germline V and J ends were trimmed by 1 base and 1 base, with 11 bases remaining between them. This CDR3 has 15 amino acids. Germline assignment: CDR1 SGHKS and CDR2 YYEKEE (reference sequence).

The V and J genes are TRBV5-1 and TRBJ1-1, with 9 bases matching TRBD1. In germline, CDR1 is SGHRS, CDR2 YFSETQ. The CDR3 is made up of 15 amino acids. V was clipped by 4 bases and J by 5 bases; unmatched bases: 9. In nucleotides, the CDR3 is TGCGCCAGCAGCACAAGGACAGGGGAGTGGACTGAAGCTTTCTTT. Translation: CASSTRTGEWTEAFF. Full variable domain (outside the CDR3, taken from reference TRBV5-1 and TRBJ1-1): KAGVTQTPRYLIKTRGQQVTLSCSPISGHRSVSWYQQTPGQGLQFLFEYFSETQRNKGNFPGRFSGRQFSNSRSEMNVSTLELGDSALYLCASSTRTGEWTEAFFGQGTRLTVV.